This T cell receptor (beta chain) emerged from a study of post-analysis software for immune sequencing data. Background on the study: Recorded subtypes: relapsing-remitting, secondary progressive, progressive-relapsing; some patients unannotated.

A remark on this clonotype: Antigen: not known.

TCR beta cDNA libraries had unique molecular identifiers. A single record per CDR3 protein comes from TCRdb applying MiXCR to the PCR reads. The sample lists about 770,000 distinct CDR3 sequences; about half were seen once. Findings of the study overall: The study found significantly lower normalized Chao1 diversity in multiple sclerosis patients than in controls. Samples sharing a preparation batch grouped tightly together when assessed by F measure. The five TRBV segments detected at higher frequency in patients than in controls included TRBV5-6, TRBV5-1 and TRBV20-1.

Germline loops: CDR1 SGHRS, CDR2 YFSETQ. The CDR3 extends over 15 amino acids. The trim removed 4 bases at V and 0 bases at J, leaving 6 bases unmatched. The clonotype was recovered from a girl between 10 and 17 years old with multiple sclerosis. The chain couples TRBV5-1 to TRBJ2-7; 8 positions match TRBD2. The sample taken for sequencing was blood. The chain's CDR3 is CASSSSGMSSYEQYF. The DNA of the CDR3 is TGCGCCAGCAGCAGTAGCGGGATGAGCTCCTACGAGCAGTACTTC. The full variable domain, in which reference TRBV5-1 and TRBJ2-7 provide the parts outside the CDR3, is KAGVTQTPRYLIKTRGQQVTLSCSPISGHRSVSWYQQTPGQGLQFLFEYFSETQRNKGNFPGRFSGRQFSNSRSEMNVSTLELGDSALYLCASSSSGMSSYEQYFGPGTRLTVT.